The rows below give T cell receptor beta chains drawn from one sample of a study of T cell responses to AZD1222 COVID-19 vaccine. This table comes from immunoSEQ multiplex PCR, and its TCRdb copy is limited to in-frame clones, with some not included. The repertoire has about 110,000 clones, around nine tenths of them found once; the top ten carry around 6.6%. This specimen was peripheral blood, taken 28 days after the second AZD1222 dose. The origin of the receptors is an adult who received the AZD1222 COVID-19 vaccine. Both conserved end residues are part of each CDR3. A D gene is named only where the DNA matches it firmly. Clone size, where shown, is once, few, many, or a class for clones that have expanded.

cdr3_aa	cdr3_nt	clone_size	v_call	j_call	d_call
CASSLPRQGVKGNTIYF	TGTGCCAGCAGTTTGCCCAGACAGGGGGTAAAAGGAAACACCATATATTTT	few	TRBV28	TRBJ1-3	TRBD1
CASSVSGGSGSSGEQFF	TGTGCCAGCAGCGTATCGGGGGGTAGCGGGAGTTCTGGTGAGCAGTTCTTC	NA	TRBV9	TRBJ2-1	TRBD2
CASSQGDYGNTIYF	TGCGCCAGCAGCCAAGGGGACTATGGAAACACCATATATTTT	NA	TRBV4-3	TRBJ1-3	NA
CASSPDTYTDTQYF	TGTGCCAGCAGCCCGGACACCTACACAGATACGCAGTATTTT	NA	TRBV7-8	TRBJ2-3	NA
CAISKRQGDYGYTF	TGTGCCATCAGTAAAAGACAGGGTGACTATGGCTACACCTTC	NA	TRBV10-3	TRBJ1-2	TRBD1
CASSKASGVGGMDNQPQHF	TGTGCCAGCAGCAAAGCGTCAGGGGTAGGAGGAATGGACAATCAGCCCCAGCATTTT	NA	TRBV21-1	TRBJ1-5	NA
CSVSRGNEQFF	TGCAGCGTTTCCAGGGGAAATGAGCAGTTCTTC	NA	TRBV29-1	TRBJ2-1	NA
CASSPQASTETQYF	TGCGCCAGCAGCCCTCAGGCCAGTACAGAGACCCAGTACTTC	NA	TRBV5-1	TRBJ2-5	NA
CASSPFGQPYNEQFF	TGTGCCAGCAGTCCATTCGGACAGCCCTACAATGAGCAGTTCTTC	NA	TRBV27	TRBJ2-1	NA
CASSYFRNTGELFF	TGTGCCAGCAGTTACTTCCGGAACACCGGGGAGCTGTTTTTT	NA	TRBV6-5	TRBJ2-2	NA
CATSRDRGADGYTF	TGTGCCACCAGCAGAGATAGGGGGGCCGATGGCTACACCTTC	NA	TRBV15	TRBJ1-2	NA
CASSLPGTGGRGTF	TGTGCCAGCAGTTTACCCGGGACAGGAGGTCGGGGCACCTTC	once	TRBV28	TRBJ1-2	TRBD1
CASSPAGTQNTEAFF	TGTGCCAGCAGCCCTGCCGGGACACAGAACACTGAAGCTTTCTTT	NA	TRBV11-3	TRBJ1-1	NA
CASTDGQGDKEAFF	TGTGCCAGCACTGATGGACAAGGCGATAAGGAAGCTTTCTTT	few	TRBV19	TRBJ1-1	NA
CASSIPGTEMSSYNSPLHF	TGTGCCAGCAGTATACCGGGGACCGAGATGAGCTCCTATAATTCACCCCTCCACTTT	NA	TRBV2	TRBJ1-6	NA
CASRAGGSTGNTIYF	TGCGCCAGCAGGGCGGGAGGGTCGACTGGAAACACCATATATTTT	NA	TRBV5-1	TRBJ1-3	NA
CASSLGGGTEAFF	TGCGCCAGCAGCTTGGGAGGGGGCACTGAAGCTTTCTTT	NA	TRBV5-1	TRBJ1-1	NA
CASSEAMDEQYF	TGTGCCAGCAGTGAAGCAATGGACGAGCAGTACTTC	NA	TRBV2	TRBJ2-7	NA
CASSKAGSRGRGGTPLHF	TGTGCCAGCAGCAAAGCGGGTTCCCGAGGCAGGGGTGGCACACCCCTCCACTTT	NA	TRBV21-1	TRBJ1-6	NA
CASSLPTGVTGELFF	TGTGCCAGCAGCTTGCCGACAGGGGTCACCGGGGAGCTGTTTTTT	large	TRBV5-5	TRBJ2-2	TRBD1
CASSPGGRTGELFF	TGTGCCAGCTCACCCGGGGGGCGGACCGGGGAGCTGTTTTTT	NA	TRBV18	TRBJ2-2	NA
CASSLQEDLEETQYF	TGTGCCAGCTCACTACAAGAGGATTTGGAAGAGACCCAGTACTTC	NA	TRBV18	TRBJ2-5	NA
CASSYSWNRGTEAFF	TGTGCCAGCAGTTACTCATGGAACAGGGGAACTGAAGCTTTCTTT	NA	TRBV6-5	TRBJ1-1	TRBD1
CASSVSLGDPSYNEQFF	TGTGCCAGCAGCGTTTCTCTGGGGGACCCGAGCTACAATGAGCAGTTCTTC	NA	TRBV9	TRBJ2-1	NA
CASRRTGGTAFF	TGTGCCAGCAGAAGGACAGGGGGAACAGCTTTCTTT	NA	TRBV6-5	TRBJ1-1	TRBD1
CASSPSSTGELFF	TGTGCCAGCAGCCCCTCAAGTACCGGGGAGCTGTTTTTT	once	TRBV5-4	TRBJ2-2	NA
CASSRRGGRETQYF	TGCGCCAGCAGCCGGAGGGGCGGGAGAGAGACCCAGTACTTC	NA	TRBV4-3	TRBJ2-5	TRBD2
CASSQDSWNPYGYTF	TGTGCCAGCAGCCAAGATTCGTGGAACCCCTATGGCTACACCTTC	NA	TRBV14	TRBJ1-2	NA
CASSPKLRSYNEQFF	TGTGCCAGCAGTCCCAAGCTCCGCTCCTACAATGAGCAGTTCTTC	NA	TRBV27	TRBJ2-1	NA
CATSRSAVGAGLYGYTF	TGTGCCACTAGCAGATCCGCGGTAGGGGCAGGGCTATATGGCTACACCTTC	NA	TRBV15	TRBJ1-2	NA
CASSLGGATGELFF	TGTGCCAGCAGCCTCGGGGGGGCAACCGGGGAGCTGTTTTTT	NA	TRBV3-1/TRBV3-2	TRBJ2-2	TRBD2
CASSQDWVNNSPLHF	TGCGCCAGCAGCCAAGACTGGGTGAATAATTCACCCCTCCACTTT	NA	TRBV4-3	TRBJ1-6	NA
CASSLAYRQGHYGYTF	TGTGCCAGCAGTTTAGCCTACCGACAGGGACACTATGGCTACACCTTC	NA	TRBV27	TRBJ1-2	TRBD1
CASSRLDSNYGYTF	TGTGCCAGCAGTCGTCTGGACAGCAACTATGGCTACACCTTC	NA	TRBV6-6	TRBJ1-2	NA
CASGQTGYGYTF	TGTGCCAGCGGACAGACGGGCTATGGCTACACCTTC	NA	TRBV5-5	TRBJ1-2	NA
CASRDRDTYNEQFF	TGTGCCAGCAGGGACAGGGATACCTACAATGAGCAGTTCTTC	NA	TRBV6-6	TRBJ2-1	TRBD1
CASSPGRENTEAFF	TGTGCCAGCTCACCCGGGCGGGAGAACACTGAAGCTTTCTTT	NA	TRBV18	TRBJ1-1	NA
CASSQGFSEPGEKLFF	TGTGCCAGCAGCCAAGGATTCTCGGAGCCAGGAGAAAAACTGTTTTTT	few	TRBV3-1/TRBV3-2	TRBJ1-4	NA
CASRRTGTAYSPLHF	TGTGCCAGCAGAAGAACCGGGACTGCATATTCACCCCTCCACTTT	NA	TRBV11-2	TRBJ1-6	NA
CASSYSTTLAEAFF	TGTGCCAGCAGTTACTCGACTACGCTCGCTGAAGCTTTCTTT	NA	TRBV6-2/TRBV6-3	TRBJ1-1	NA
CASSLAGRDRSPLHF	TGCGCCAGCAGCTTGGCGGGAAGGGACCGATCACCCCTCCACTTT	NA	TRBV5-1	TRBJ1-6	NA
CATSYSGSGHEQFF	TGTGCCACCAGCTATAGCGGGAGTGGCCATGAGCAGTTCTTC	NA	TRBV15	TRBJ2-1	TRBD2
CATSRAQSQVYGYTF	TGTGCCACCAGCAGAGCACAGAGTCAGGTTTATGGCTACACCTTC	NA	TRBV15	TRBJ1-2	NA
CASGPLASIQDEQFF	TGTGCCAGCGGGCCGCTCGCTTCGATACAGGATGAGCAGTTCTTC	once	TRBV6-5	TRBJ2-1	NA
CSVHGDGTYGYTF	TGCAGCGTTCACGGGGATGGGACCTATGGCTACACCTTC	few	TRBV29-1	TRBJ1-2	NA
CAWSVTGDPLHF	TGTGCCTGGAGTGTTACGGGGGACCCCCTCCACTTT	NA	TRBV30	TRBJ1-6	NA
CASSPRTTFRYTF	TGTGCCAGCAGCCCCAGGACGACTTTTCGCTACACCTTC	NA	TRBV9	TRBJ1-2	NA
CASTHGQVYGYTF	TGTGCCAGCACTCACGGACAGGTCTATGGCTACACCTTC	NA	TRBV28	TRBJ1-2	TRBD1
CASSDTWDYGYTF	TGTGCCAGCAGTGATACCTGGGACTATGGCTACACCTTC	NA	TRBV6-1	TRBJ1-2	NA
CASSTGTGGSYNEQFF	TGTGCCAGCAGCACCGGGACAGGGGGCTCCTACAATGAGCAGTTCTTC	NA	TRBV7-6	TRBJ2-1	TRBD1
CASSENVGDTLNTEAFF	TGTGCCAGCAGTGAAAATGTCGGGGACACCTTGAACACTGAAGCTTTCTTT	NA	TRBV6-1	TRBJ1-1	NA
CASSPGPDTQYF	TGTGCCAGCAGTCCCGGACCAGATACGCAGTATTTT	once	TRBV12-3/TRBV12-4	TRBJ2-3	NA
CATQRQPNQPQHF	TGTGCCACTCAGAGGCAGCCAAATCAGCCCCAGCATTTT	NA	TRBV2	TRBJ1-5	NA
CAWFRFSGNTIYF	TGTGCCTGGTTCCGTTTCTCTGGAAACACCATATATTTT	once	TRBV30	TRBJ1-3	NA